This T cell receptor beta chain appears in the sequencing data of a study of regulatory T cells in long-lasting Graves disease. This clonotype was seen only a few times. Its antigen is unknown. Time point of the sample: newly diagnosed GD, antithyroid drugs for less than 3 months. The TCR library was prepared using RNA isolated from PBMCs. Trimming took 7 bases from V and 8 from J, leaving 18 bases between them. Germline values: CDR1 MDHEN, CDR2 SYDVKM. The CDR3 loop spans 14 amino acids. Study outcomes and limitations: Whereas about 870 public clonotypes were shared by new patients, persistent patients shared more, at around 2,700. TRBV28, TRBJ1-2 and TRBJ2-5 emerged as the favored segments in persistent disease.

Library construction for TCR beta used iRepertoire HTBI primers and Arm-PCR of CDR3 regions. From the multiplex PCR reads, TCRdb called clonotypes with MiXCR, one entry per CDR3 protein. This sample has fewer than 500,000 distinct CDR3 sequences; 16% occur once, and the top ten carry 12%. This sample was shared with a second study, whose subject was T cells in Graves' hyperthyroidism and ophthalmopathy. This second study says: Hyperthyroidism patients were newly diagnosed, had disease duration under 2 months, and were aged 18 to 65 years. Most expanded thyroid clonotypes above 0.001 also appeared in blood.

The TCR sequence derives from a man in his forties with Graves disease. The chain carries TRBV28 and TRBJ2-1; no clear D gene. The sequences come from peripheral blood mononuclear cells (PBMCs), collected at new diagnosis, from a patient treated with antithyroid drugs. CDR3: CASTLGIRYHEQFF. CDR3 DNA: TGTGCCAGCACCTTAGGTATTAGGTATCATGAGCAGTTCTTC.